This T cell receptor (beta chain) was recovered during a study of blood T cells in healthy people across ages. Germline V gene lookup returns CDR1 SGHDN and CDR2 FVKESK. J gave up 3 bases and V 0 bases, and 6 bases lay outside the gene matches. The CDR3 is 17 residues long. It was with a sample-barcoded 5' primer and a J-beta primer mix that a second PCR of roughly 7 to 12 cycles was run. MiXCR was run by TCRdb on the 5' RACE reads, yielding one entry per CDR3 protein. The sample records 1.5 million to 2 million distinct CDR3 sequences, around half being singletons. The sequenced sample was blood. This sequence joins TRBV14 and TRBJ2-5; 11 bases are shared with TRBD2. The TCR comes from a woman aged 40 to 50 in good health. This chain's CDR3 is CASSQDTRLAGKETQYF. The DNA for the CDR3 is TGTGCCAGCAGCCAAGATACTCGACTAGCGGGGAAAGAGACCCAGTACTTC.